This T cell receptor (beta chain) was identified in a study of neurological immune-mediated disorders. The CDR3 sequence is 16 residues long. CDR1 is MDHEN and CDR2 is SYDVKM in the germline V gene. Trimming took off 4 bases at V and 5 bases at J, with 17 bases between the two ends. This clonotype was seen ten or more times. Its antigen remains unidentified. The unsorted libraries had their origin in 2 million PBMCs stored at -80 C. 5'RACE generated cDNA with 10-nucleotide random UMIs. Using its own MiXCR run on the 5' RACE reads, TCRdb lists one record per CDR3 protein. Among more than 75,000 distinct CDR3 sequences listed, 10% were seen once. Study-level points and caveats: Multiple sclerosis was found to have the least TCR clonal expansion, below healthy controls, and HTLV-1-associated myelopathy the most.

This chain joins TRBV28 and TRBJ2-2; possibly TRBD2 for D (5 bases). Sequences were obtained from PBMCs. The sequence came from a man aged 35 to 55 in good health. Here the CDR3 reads CASSWPVGSWTGELFF. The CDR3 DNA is TGTGCCAGCAGTTGGCCCGTAGGGAGTTGGACCGGGGAGCTGTTTTTT. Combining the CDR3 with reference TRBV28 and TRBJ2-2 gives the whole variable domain DVKVTQSSRYLVKRTGEKVFLECVQDMDHENMFWYRQDPGLGLRLIYFSYDVKMKEKGDIPEGYSVSREKKERFSLILESASTNQTSMYLCASSWPVGSWTGELFFGEGSRLTVL.